The TCR beta chain under discussion was sequenced for a study of blood T cell repertoires in COVID-19. Study context: Whether acute or convalescent, the COVID-19 samples came from the United States, Italy and Spain. T cells, B-cell-depleted T cells, or PBMCs provided the cDNA or gDNA that served as material.

In the original processing: Scientists estimated how many nucleated cells there were by amplifying reference gene primers. TCRdb's copy holds only in-frame clones and misses some; the assay was immunoSEQ multiplex PCR. The V and J calls and clone size are taken from that table; D and trimming were inferred from the DNA. The sample holds under 75,000 clones; roughly 79% are singletons and the top ten take 6.3%. The CDR3 contains 12 residues. Germline CDR1 is SQVTM and CDR2 is ANQGSEA. V dropped 4 bases and J dropped 8 bases, with 14 bases sitting between them. This TCR was sampled from a woman aged 60-70 years with acute or convalescent COVID-19. The sequencing input was peripheral blood. The chain has TRBV29-1 and TRBJ1-2; maybe TRBD1 (5 bases). CDR3 amino acids: CSVARQGGGYTF. The CDR3 DNA reads as TGCAGCGTTGCACGTCAGGGCGGCGGCTACACCTTC.